The TCR beta chain under discussion was sequenced for a study of shared clonotypes between healthy human individuals (dated by TCRdb to the early 2020s). In terms of the full investigation: The cohort included three men and two women between 18 and 49 years of age. To estimate repertoire size and how much clonotypes are shared between individuals, the study performed deep sequencing of blood TCR repertoires from 4 to 6 healthy adults. To increase sequencing depth and limit assay-specific biases, different laboratories used diverse techniques to prepare libraries and sequence TCR repertoires. Per donor, leukapheresis produced somewhere between about 0.9 and 9.5 billion PBMCs.

The CDR3 sequence holds 13 residues, the cysteine and phenylalanine included. Kept here is only the CDR3 DNA, which spans 39 bases and is read in frame from base 1. CDR1 LNHNV and CDR2 YYDKDF were looked up in the germline V gene (reference sequence). Deletion took 0 bases off V and 5 bases off J, with a span of 8 bases between the germline ends. The donors were healthy, HIV-negative adults who had no recently reported acute infections or vaccinations. Only Caucasian adults living in Nashville, Tennessee, USA were represented among the donors. For unsorted samples, 75 million to 100 million PBMCs were counted and genomic DNA was extracted with the QIAamp DNA Blood Mini kit. After blood collection by leukapheresis, PBMCs were isolated using Ficoll-Histopaque density gradient centrifugation and then cryopreserved in the vapor phase of liquid nitrogen. General conclusions and limits of the study: Because the study included only a small number of donors, the genetic and exposure-history diversity represented was limited. Based on pairwise subsampling, the degree of clonotype sharing among donors was expected to be affected by sequencing depth. Sampling was restricted to blood, and TCR repertoires in tissue are likely to differ from TCR repertoires in blood.

This clone was counted many times. What this receptor recognizes is not known. The sample holds no much larger clone one base away, and base qualities are not on file. This sample also contains other DNA sequences that code for the same CDR3. Using the deep immunoSEQ assay, TCR CDR3 regions were amplified from genomic DNA by multiplex PCR. Extracted genomic DNA from each cell subset was spread evenly across all wells of several immunoSEQ 96-well plates, with each plate serving as a replicate. For unsorted PBMC, each replicate PCR was loaded with roughly 270 ng genomic DNA, equivalent to about 33,000 T cell genomes. Ten immunoSEQ deep assay plates were used to sequence the unsorted PBMC genomic DNA. The purified libraries were quantified using a Qubit 3.0 fluorometer, sized with a Bioanalyzer 2100, and then quantified again using the KAPA Library Quantification kit. Each immunoSEQ 96-well plate was sequenced on its own single-read 150-cycle Illumina NextSeq 550 flow cell. The authors' pipeline ran thus. Because the immunoSEQ output included only junctional sequences and no quality scores, the filtering could not be the same as the filtering used for full-length reads. Sequences were annotated with PyIR, a Python wrapper for IgBLAST v1.9, and V/J genes and CDR3 were assigned using IMGT germline references. Reads were filtered out if the reads had weak V/J assignments (E-value above 1e-6), no CDR3, stop codons, out-of-frame junctions, or ambiguous translated residues. V3J clonotypes were defined by identical inferred V gene, J gene, and CDR3 amino acid sequence. Percentage overlap between repertoires was computed as shared unique clonotypes divided by the size of the smaller repertoire. Three approaches were used to assess repertoire richness: RTK rarefaction, the Chao1 estimator, and Recon v2.1 estimates of unobserved clonotypes. TCRdb carries this immuneACCESS record with in-frame sequences only. Its versions omit some clonotypes, under half of them owing to an unresolved V gene in the studies checked, with the rest unexplained. V, J and clone size derive from that table, while D and trimming were established from the DNA sequence. The sample table lists some 470,000 clones, 76% of them with a count of one. The top ten constitute 10% to 15% of the sample.

The source is a woman between 40 and 55 years old in good health. Some clones in this sample may be carry-over from other donors' samples. The sequenced sample consisted of PBMCs. The rearranged chain carries TRBV15 and TRBJ2-7; too little of a D gene remains to name it. This receptor carries the CDR3 CATSRDNADEQYF. The nucleotide sequence is given as TGTGCCACCAGCAGAGACAACGCCGACGAGCAGTACTTC.